This TCR beta chain was profiled in a study of blood T cell repertoires in COVID-19. Germline V lookup: CDR1 LGHDT, CDR2 YNNKEL (reference sequence). The CDR3 contains 16 residues. V was clipped by 0 bases and J by 2 bases; unmatched bases: 4. Libraries were prepared by immunoSEQ multiplex PCR; TCRdb keeps only in-frame clonotypes and omits some of them. The data show about 74,000 clones, with 88% seen just once and more than 4.5% held by the top ten. This sequence joins TRBV3-1 (or the pseudogene TRBV3-2) and TRBJ2-5, with TRBD2 matching over 9 bases. Sequencing was done on a sample of peripheral blood. This TCR was sampled from a woman aged 80 or over with acute or convalescent COVID-19. The CDR3 DNA follows: TGTGCCAGCAGCCAAGACGGGACTAGCCCACAAGAGACCCAGTACTTC. Translating gives CASSQDGTSPQETQYF.